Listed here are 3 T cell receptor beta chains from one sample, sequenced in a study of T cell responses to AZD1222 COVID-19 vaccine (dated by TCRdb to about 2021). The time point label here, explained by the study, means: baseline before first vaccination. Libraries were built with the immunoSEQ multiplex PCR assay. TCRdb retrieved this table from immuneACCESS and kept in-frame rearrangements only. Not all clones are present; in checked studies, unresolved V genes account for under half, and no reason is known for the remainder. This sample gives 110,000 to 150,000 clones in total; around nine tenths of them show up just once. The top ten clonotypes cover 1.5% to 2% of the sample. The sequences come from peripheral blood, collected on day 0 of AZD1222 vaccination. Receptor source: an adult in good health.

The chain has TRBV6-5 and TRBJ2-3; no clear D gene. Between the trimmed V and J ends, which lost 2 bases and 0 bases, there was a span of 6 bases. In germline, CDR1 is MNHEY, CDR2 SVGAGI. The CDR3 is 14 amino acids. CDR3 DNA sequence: TGTGCCAGCAGTTACATGGGAAGCACAGATACGCAGTATTTT. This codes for CASSYMGSTDTQYF.

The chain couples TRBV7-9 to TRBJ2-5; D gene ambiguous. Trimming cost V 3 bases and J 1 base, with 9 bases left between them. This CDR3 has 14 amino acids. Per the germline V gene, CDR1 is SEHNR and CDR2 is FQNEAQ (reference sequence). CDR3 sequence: CASSFGPAQETQYF. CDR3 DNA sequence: TGTGCCAGCAGCTTTGGGCCTGCCCAAGAGACCCAGTACTTC.

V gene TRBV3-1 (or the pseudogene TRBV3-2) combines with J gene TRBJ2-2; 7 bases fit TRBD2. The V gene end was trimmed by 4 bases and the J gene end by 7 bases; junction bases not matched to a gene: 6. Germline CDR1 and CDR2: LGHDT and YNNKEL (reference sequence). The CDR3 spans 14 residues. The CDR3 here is CASSPPGGGGELFF. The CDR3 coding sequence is TGTGCCAGCAGCCCCCCGGGCGGGGGCGGGGAGCTGTTTTTT.